These 21 T cell receptor beta chains were sequenced from one sample in a study of T-cell reconstitution after alpha-beta-depleted transplantation in children (dated by TCRdb to 2016 to 2017). Library preparation was by PCR. The sequencing machine was an Illumina HiSeq 2500. Molecular barcoding was employed in the preparation of TCR libraries, with unique molecular identifiers being used to normalize TCRbeta repertoire quantification. The public reads were quality trimmed at Q25 with fastp and then assembled into clones with MiXCR by TCRdb, keeping productive beta chains. Each record represents a unique CDR3 protein, reported with the most common genes and DNA among its rows. The sample profile shows approximately 640,000 distinct CDR3 sequences; 15% to 20% of them were found once. The ten biggest clones cover around 0.96% of the sample. Sample: PBMCs from the stem cell graft donor, taken from the stem cell graft. The receptors come from a human donor who donated a stem cell graft to a child with acute myeloid leukemia.

The table lists this clonotype with many counts. The chain combines TRBV7-2 with TRBJ2-1; 10 bases match TRBD1. Trimming took 6 bases from V and 6 from J; bases not matched to a gene: 11. Germline V CDR1 and CDR2: SGHTA, FQGNSA. The CDR3 contains 16 residues. The chain's CDR3 is CASSSLPGQGSNEQFF. DNA for the CDR3: TGTGCCAGCAGTTCACTTCCGGGACAGGGGTCCAATGAGCAGTTCTTC.

This clonotype was counted only a few times. The chain employs TRBV20-1 and TRBJ1-4, with a weak D call TRBD1 (5 bases). V lost 0 bases, J lost 8 bases, and 16 bases lay in between. The CDR3 has 15 amino acids. Germline assignment: CDR1 DFQATT and CDR2 SNEGSKA (reference sequence). CDR3 protein: CSARDRRGREEKLFF. The CDR3 DNA is TGCAGTGCTAGAGATCGAAGGGGTAGAGAGGAAAAACTGTTTTTT.

In this sample, this clonotype turned up a few times. The chain has TRBV5-1 and TRBJ2-1; possibly TRBD1 for D (6 bases). Trimming took 0 bases from V and 8 from J, leaving 12 bases between them. The CDR3 totals 14 residues. Germline CDR1 is SGHRS and CDR2 is YFSETQ. The CDR3, as DNA: TGCGCCAGCAGCTTGGCTCAGGGGAGCGATGAGCAGTTCTTC. Encoded protein: CASSLAQGSDEQFF.

This clonotype was detected many times. CDR3 region: CSARELAGVWTDTQYF. For the CDR3, the DNA is TGCAGTGCTAGAGAGCTAGCGGGGGTATGGACAGATACGCAGTATTTT. J is TRBJ2-3 and V is TRBV20-1; 10 positions match TRBD2. This CDR3 comprises 16 residues. J was trimmed by 3 bases and V by 0 bases; bases with no gene match: 6. Germline loops: CDR1 DFQATT, CDR2 SNEGSKA (reference sequence).

This clonotype has just a few counts. The J gene is TRBJ1-5, the V gene TRBV7-2; possible D gene TRBD1, 5 bases. The CDR3 is made up of 14 amino acids. Per germline, CDR1 SGHTA and CDR2 FQGNSA. V was shortened by 5 bases and J by 3 bases, with 11 bases between the two germline ends. The CDR3 is CASSPWGDNQPQHF. The CDR3 region has the DNA TGTGCCAGCAGCCCTTGGGGGGACAATCAGCCCCAGCATTTT.

The table lists this clonotype with many counts. The chain uses TRBV20-1 and TRBJ2-3; maybe TRBD2 (6 bases). From germline, CDR1 is DFQATT and CDR2 SNEGSKA (reference sequence). This CDR3 has 14 amino acids. Trimming left V 0 bases short and J 2 bases short, with 9 bases between. The CDR3 sequence is CSARDGGNTDTQYF. DNA for the CDR3: TGCAGTGCTAGAGATGGGGGGAACACAGATACGCAGTATTTT.

This clonotype occurred a few times. The chain joins TRBV7-2 to TRBJ2-1, with 12 bases aligning to TRBD2. Trimming at V came to 4 bases and at J to 12 bases, leaving 4 bases not matched to a gene. The CDR3 length is 13 residues. The V gene's germline CDR1 is SGHTA and CDR2 FQGNSA. CDR3 in DNA: TGTGCCAGCAGCTCGCTAGCGGGGGGGCGGCAGTTCTTC. It encodes CASSSLAGGRQFF.

V usage is TRBV12-3 or TRBV12-4 and J usage is TRBJ1-1; D is ambiguous. Between the trimmed V and J ends, which lost 1 base and 0 bases, there was a span of 12 bases. The CDR3 runs to 16 residues. CDR3 in amino acids: CASSLEAGPMNTEAFF. The CDR3 coding sequence is TGTGCCAGCAGTTTAGAGGCCGGGCCTATGAACACTGAAGCTTTCTTT.

As to this clonotype: This may come from a read error, since a much larger clone is one base off. The rearrangement uses TRBV7-2 and TRBJ1-2; the D gene is possibly TRBD1 (6 bases). With 5 bases removed from V and 3 bases from J, the gap between germline ends came to 13 bases. Germline-derived CDR1 and CDR2 are SGHTA and FQGNSA. The CDR3 sequence is 14 residues long. In DNA form, the CDR3 reads TGTGCCAGCAGCCTACAGGGAACAGACTATGGCTACACCTTC. The encoded protein is CASSLQGTDYGYTF.

V and J are TRBV6-2 or TRBV6-3 and TRBJ2-7; D could derive from TRBD1 or TRBD2 (5 bases each). V was pared by 8 bases and J by 1 base, with 24 bases between. This CDR3 spans 17 amino acids. CDR1 and CDR2 (germline): MNHEY, SVGEGT. The CDR3 is CASSDSPEGRRSYEQYF. The CDR3, as DNA: TGTGCCAGCTCAGACTCACCAGAGGGGCGGCGGTCCTACGAGCAGTACTTC.

At least ten counts were recorded for this clonotype. Here the CDR3 DNA reads TGCAGTGCCCCCCGTGTGGGAACAGATACGCAGTATTTT. Protein product: CSAPRVGTDTQYF. The genes are TRBV20-1 and TRBJ2-3; no definite D call. V shed 6 bases and J shed 3 bases, with 13 bases lying between them. From germline, CDR1 is DFQATT and CDR2 SNEGSKA (reference sequence). CDR3 length: 13 residues.

This clonotype was found many times. The CDR3 DNA is TGCAGCGTGGCAGGGGGCACCGCCTACGAGCAGTACTTC. Translating it yields CSVAGGTAYEQYF. V usage is TRBV29-1 and J usage is TRBJ2-7; 8 bases align to TRBD1. V was pared by 6 bases and J by 2 bases, with 6 bases of the junction left unmatched. Germline-derived CDR1 and CDR2 are SQVTM and ANQGSEA. The CDR3 runs to 13 residues.

The chain recombines TRBV7-2 with TRBJ2-6; D remains unclear. CDR3 length: 15 amino acids. CDR1 SGHTA and CDR2 FQGNSA come from the germline V gene. V gave up 7 bases and J gave up 0 bases, with 10 bases separating them. The CDR3 nucleotides read TGTGCCAGCACCCCAAGTCCCTCTGGGGCCAACGTCCTGACTTTC. As protein: CASTPSPSGANVLTF. Using reference TRBV7-2 and TRBJ2-6 for the parts outside the CDR3, the full variable domain is GAGVSQSPSNKVTEKGKDVELRCDPISGHTALYWYRQSLGQGLEFLIYFQGNSAPDKSGLPSDRFSAERTGGSVSTLTIQRTQQEDSAVYLCASTPSPSGANVLTFGAGSRLTVL.

This clonotype was seen many times. DNA of the CDR3: TGTGCCAGCAGCCCTAGCTGGAATACGCAGTATTTT. It translates to CASSPSWNTQYF. The chain employs TRBV5-6 and TRBJ2-3, with a possible D match to TRBD2 (5 bases). The ends were cut back, 4 bases at V and 7 bases at J, with 10 bases in the middle. This CDR3 spans 12 amino acids. Per germline, CDR1 SGHDT and CDR2 YYEEEE.

The CDR3 DNA sequence: TGTGCCAGCAGCTTCCGGGACCAAGGACAGGGGACTGAAGCTTTCTTT. This translates into CASSFRDQGQGTEAFF. This chain joins TRBV13 and TRBJ1-1; 9 bases agree with TRBD1. Per the germline V gene, CDR1 is PRHDT and CDR2 is FYEKMQ (reference sequence). After removal of 3 bases from V and 5 bases from J, the junction contained 10 bases not matched to a gene. The CDR3 has 16 residues.

At least ten counts were recorded for this clonotype. V is TRBV27 and J is TRBJ2-1; TRBD1 matches 7 bases. V gave up 6 bases and J gave up 0 bases; unmatched junction bases: 5. This CDR3 region has 15 residues. Germline CDR1 reads MNHEY; CDR2 reads SMNVEV (reference sequence). The CDR3 sequence: CASRGQSLSYNEQFF. CDR3 nucleotide sequence: TGTGCCAGCAGGGGACAGTCCCTCTCCTACAATGAGCAGTTCTTC.

This clonotype was seen ten or more times. The chain joins TRBV20-1 to TRBJ2-5; D is unclear. V was clipped by 0 bases and J by 9 bases, with 23 bases between them. Germline CDR1 reads DFQATT; CDR2 reads SNEGSKA (reference sequence). CDR3 size: 16 residues. As DNA, the CDR3 is TGCAGTGCTAGAGATCTTGAGGCGCCTGTTTTGGCGGCCCAGTACTTC. Translating gives CSARDLEAPVLAAQYF.

The V and J genes are TRBV6-2 or TRBV6-3 and TRBJ2-7; D is ambiguous. Between the trimmed V and J ends, which lost 6 bases and 2 bases, there was a span of 11 bases. The CDR3 spans 13 residues. Germline-derived CDR1 and CDR2 are MNHEY and SVGEGT. CDR3 bases: TGTGCCAGCAGGATGACTGGCGCCTACGAGCAGTACGTC. The encoded protein is CASRMTGAYEQYV.

The chain recombines TRBV9 with TRBJ1-5; 11 nucleotides align to TRBD1. The CDR3 is 18 amino acids. V shed 0 bases and J 0 bases; nucleotides not matched to a gene: 5. CDR1 SGDLS and CDR2 YYNGEE come from the germline V gene. CDR3 nucleotide sequence: TGTGCCAGCAGCGTAGGGACAGGGGGCTCCAATAGCAATCAGCCCCAGCATTTT. It yields the protein CASSVGTGGSNSNQPQHF.

In this sample, this clonotype turned up a few times. The CDR3 nucleotides are TGCAGTGCTAGGGCTAGCGGGGGGTACAATGAGCAGTTCTTC. Encoded protein: CSARASGGYNEQFF. The chain links TRBV20-1 to TRBJ2-1, with TRBD2 identical over 11 bases. From germline, CDR1 is DFQATT and CDR2 SNEGSKA (reference sequence). V dropped 3 bases and J dropped 4; count of bases not matched to a gene: 2. The CDR3 has 14 amino acids.

This clonotype was seen ten or more times. The chain uses TRBV20-1 and TRBJ1-1; D is uncertain. The CDR3 totals 11 residues. Germline loops: CDR1 DFQATT, CDR2 SNEGSKA (reference sequence). V was cut by 3 bases and J by 4 bases, with 6 bases left in between. The CDR3: CSASRVTEAFF. The CDR3 coding sequence is TGCAGTGCTAGTAGGGTCACTGAAGCTTTCTTT.